This entry lists 23 T cell receptor beta chains sequenced from one sample in a study of T cell responses to AZD1222 COVID-19 vaccine. Some clones are missing from TCRdb's copy, which holds only in-frame ones; the method was immunoSEQ multiplex PCR. The top ten clones hold 7.5% to 9.5% of a sample with under 200,000 clones, roughly 93% of them seen once. Here the sequenced sample was peripheral blood, taken on day 0 of AZD1222 vaccination. The receptors derive from an adult in good health.

V and J are TRBV4-1 and TRBJ1-1, with 9 bases aligning to TRBD1. The CDR3 has 15 residues. The germline CDR1 and CDR2 sequences are MGHRA and YSYEKL. V shed 1 base and J 7 bases; nucleotides not matched to a gene: 7. The CDR3 is CASSQGDRDVDEAFF. CDR3 DNA sequence: TGCGCCAGCAGCCAAGGGGACAGGGATGTCGATGAAGCTTTCTTT.

This clone is a singleton in its sample. The chain combines TRBV15 with TRBJ1-1; D unclear. The germline CDR1 and CDR2 sequences are LNHNV and YYDKDF (reference sequence). Trimming removed 4 bases from V and 5 bases from J, with 8 bases in between. CDR3 length equals 12 residues. For the CDR3, the DNA is TGTGCCACCAGCATCGGGCGAACTGAAGCTTTCTTT. Protein sequence: CATSIGRTEAFF. The whole variable domain, remainder taken from reference TRBV15 and TRBJ1-1, is DAMVIQNPRYQVTQFGKPVTLSCSQTLNHNVMYWYQQKSSQAPKLLFHYYDKDFNNEADTPDNFQSRRPNTSFCFLDIRSPGLGDTAMYLCATSIGRTEAFFGQGTRLTVV.

This clone was counted only a few times. V is TRBV10-3 and J is TRBJ2-2, with 12 bases matching TRBD2. The germline CDR1 and CDR2 sequences are ENHRY and SYGVKD. The CDR3 consists of 16 residues. The V gene end was trimmed by 10 bases and the J gene end by 4 bases; junction bases not matched to a gene: 10. Here the CDR3 DNA reads TGTGCCACCTATACTACTAGCGGGAGGTCCACCGGGGAGCTGTTTTTT. Residues: CATYTTSGRSTGELFF.

This clone was seen once. The chain couples TRBV2 to TRBJ1-6; 8 bases match TRBD1. The CDR3 loop spans 13 amino acids. Germline CDR1 SNHLY, CDR2 FYNNEI. V trimming: 6 bases; J trimming: 10 bases; junction bases outside the gene matches: 5. The CDR3 sequence: CASRAQGESPLHF. The CDR3 DNA reads as TGTGCCAGCAGGGCACAGGGGGAATCACCCCTCCACTTT.

This chain uses TRBV10-3 with TRBJ1-1, with TRBD1 identical over 7 bases. Germline CDR1 reads ENHRY; CDR2 reads SYGVKD. The CDR3 runs to 13 residues. Trimming cost V 6 bases and J 4 bases; bases outside gene matches: 5. The CDR3 nucleotides read TGTGCCATCAGCAGACGACAGGGCACTGAAGCTTTCTTT. Protein: CAISRRQGTEAFF.

This chain joins TRBV7-9 and TRBJ2-7; tentatively, D is TRBD2 (6 bases). This CDR3 region has 15 residues. V was clipped by 0 bases and J by 4 bases, with 13 bases between them. Germline CDR1 reads SEHNR; CDR2 reads FQNEAQ (reference sequence). The CDR3 DNA sequence: TGTGCCAGCAGCTTAGCCGGGGGTGATCTTTACGAGCAGTACTTC. It is translated as CASSLAGGDLYEQYF.

This clone was detected only once. The J gene is TRBJ1-3, the V gene TRBV6-1, with 8 bases aligning to TRBD1. This CDR3 comprises 16 residues. Germline-derived CDR1 and CDR2 are MNHNS and SASEGT. After removal of 2 bases from V and 2 bases from J, the junction contained 5 bases not matched to a gene. The CDR3 DNA follows: TGTGCCAGCAGTGAAACCGAGGACAGGGCTGGAAACACCATATATTTT. Translation: CASSETEDRAGNTIYF.

The genes are TRBV7-9 and TRBJ1-3; 10 bases are shared with TRBD1. The CDR3 extends over 16 amino acids. Germline-derived CDR1 and CDR2 are SEHNR and FQNEAQ (reference sequence). Unmatched junction bases numbered 4, after V lost 5 bases and J lost 0 bases. The CDR3 bases are TGTGCCAGCAGCAAGGGACAGGGGATCTCTGGAAACACCATATATTTT. This sequence encodes CASSKGQGISGNTIYF. The variable domain in full, with the rest retrieved from reference TRBV7-9 and TRBJ1-3, is DTGVSQNPRHKITKRGQNVTFRCDPISEHNRLYWYRQTLGQGPEFLTYFQNEAQLEKSRLLSDRFSAERPKGSFSTLEIQRTEQGDSAMYLCASSKGQGISGNTIYFGEGSWLTVV.

The chain links TRBV5-1 to TRBJ2-7; no clear D gene. This CDR3 is 13 amino acids long. The germline V gene encodes CDR1 SGHRS and CDR2 YFSETQ. V lost 0 bases and J lost 6, with 10 bases in between. CDR3 amino acids: CASSLAVDFEQYF. The CDR3 coding sequence is TGCGCCAGCAGCTTGGCTGTGGATTTCGAGCAGTACTTC.

The chain joins TRBV3-1 (or the pseudogene TRBV3-2) to TRBJ2-7; the D gene is possibly TRBD1 (5 bases). The CDR3 runs 12 residues. The germline V and J ends were trimmed by 3 bases and 5 bases, with 8 bases remaining between them. Germline CDR1 and CDR2: LGHDT and YNNKEL (reference sequence). The CDR3 reads CASSHQGDEQYF. The CDR3 coding sequence is TGTGCCAGCAGCCATCAAGGGGACGAGCAGTACTTC.

The rearrangement uses TRBV19 and TRBJ1-2, with a possible D match to TRBD1 (6 bases). Trimming pared 7 bases from V and 5 bases from J, leaving 23 bases between. Germline CDR1 is LNHDA and CDR2 is SQIVND (reference sequence). The length of the CDR3 is 16 residues. The CDR3 bases are TGTGCCAGTACTCCAGGGGTGCAGGGTCGTTTTTATGGCTACACCTTC. Translated, it gives CASTPGVQGRFYGYTF.

Only a few counts were recorded for this clone. V usage is TRBV28 and J usage is TRBJ2-4, with 8 nucleotides matching TRBD2. The CDR3 runs to 17 residues. V shed 5 bases, J shed 2 bases, and the junction held 11 bases outside the gene matches. Germline CDR1 reads MDHEN; CDR2 reads SYDVKM. CDR3 protein: CASSVYREGATKNIQYF. DNA of the CDR3: TGTGCCAGCAGTGTATATCGGGAGGGAGCAACCAAAAACATTCAGTACTTC.

The rearrangement links TRBV5-4 to TRBJ2-2, with TRBD2 identical over 13 bases. The germline V gene encodes CDR1 SGHNT and CDR2 YYREEE (reference sequence). J was trimmed by 4 bases and V by 4 bases; bases with no gene match: 4. CDR3 length: 16 amino acids. CDR3 loop: CASSIGLAGVTGELFF. The CDR3 DNA sequence: TGTGCCAGCAGCATCGGACTAGCGGGAGTCACCGGGGAGCTGTTTTTT.

The chain carries TRBV28 and TRBJ2-1; 9 positions match TRBD2. This CDR3 is built from 13 residues. CDR1 and CDR2 (germline): MDHEN, SYDVKM. V dropped 2 bases and J dropped 10; count of bases not matched to a gene: 3. The CDR3 region has the DNA TGTGCCAGCAGTTTACCCCTAGCGGGAGAGCAGTTCTTC. This translates into CASSLPLAGEQFF.

The J gene is TRBJ2-1, the V gene TRBV19; D might be TRBD2 (6 bases). In germline, CDR1 is LNHDA, CDR2 SQIVND (reference sequence). The CDR3 spans 16 residues. V gave up 4 bases and J gave up 7 bases, with 20 bases separating them. The CDR3 region is CASSTVTSMGWNEQFF. The CDR3 nucleotides are TGTGCCAGTAGTACGGTGACTAGTATGGGCTGGAATGAGCAGTTCTTC.

This clone has a single count. The rearrangement links TRBV29-1 to TRBJ2-5, with 7 bases lining up with TRBD2. This CDR3 spans 12 amino acids. Trimming at V came to 4 bases and at J to 4 bases, leaving 3 bases not matched to a gene. Germline lookup yields CDR1 SQVTM and CDR2 ANQGSEA. The CDR3 loop reads CSVAGGIETQYF. In DNA form, the CDR3 reads TGCAGCGTTGCCGGGGGGATAGAGACCCAGTACTTC.

The chain is built from TRBV28 and TRBJ1-4, with a tentative D call TRBD1 (6 bases). Germline loops: CDR1 MDHEN, CDR2 SYDVKM. V lost 6 bases and J lost 3, with 8 bases in between. The CDR3 has 13 amino acids. The CDR3 coding sequence is TGTGCCAGCAGGGACAGTGCTAATGAAAAACTGTTTTTT. Amino acid sequence: CASRDSANEKLFF.

This chain joins TRBV19 and TRBJ1-6; D perhaps matches TRBD1 (6 bases). The germline gives CDR1 LNHDA, CDR2 SQIVND (reference sequence). The CDR3 is 20 residues long. V was shortened by 3 bases and J by 7 bases, with 28 bases between the two germline ends. The CDR3 DNA follows: TGTGCCAGTAGTATCCGGGGGGAGCCTGGGACACTTCATGAGAATTCACCCCTCCACTTT. It is translated as CASSIRGEPGTLHENSPLHF.

Written as DNA, the CDR3 is TGTGCCAGCAGTCCGCTGCCCCAACAGGGGAAGCCCCAGCATTTT. Translating it yields CASSPLPQQGKPQHF. This chain joins TRBV28 and TRBJ1-5, with 7 bases lining up with TRBD1. Germline CDR1 MDHEN, CDR2 SYDVKM. This CDR3 region has 15 residues. V lost 5 bases and J lost 8; bases outside the gene matches: 12. The full variable domain, in which reference TRBV28 and TRBJ1-5 provide the parts outside the CDR3, is DVKVTQSSRYLVKRTGEKVFLECVQDMDHENMFWYRQDPGLGLRLIYFSYDVKMKEKGDIPEGYSVSREKKERFSLILESASTNQTSMYLCASSPLPQQGKPQHFGDGTRLSIL.

This chain uses TRBV2 with TRBJ2-7; perhaps D is TRBD1 or TRBD2 (5 bases each). Looked up from germline, CDR1 is SNHLY and CDR2 is FYNNEI. With 6 bases removed from V and 4 bases from J, the gap between germline ends came to 13 bases. This CDR3 is 13 amino acids long. The CDR3 is CASRPGTLYEQYF. In nucleotides, the CDR3 is TGTGCCAGCAGGCCAGGGACGTTATACGAGCAGTACTTC.

This clone has only one observation. The J gene is TRBJ2-5, the V gene TRBV14; D uncertain. CDR1 SGHDN and CDR2 FVKESK come from the germline V gene. The V end was cut by 0 bases, the J end by 5 bases, with 13 bases between. The CDR3 is 15 residues long. This CDR3 reads CASSQDPSGFETQYF. The DNA of the CDR3 is TGTGCCAGCAGCCAAGATCCTTCAGGATTTGAGACCCAGTACTTC.

Only one count was recorded for this clone. V usage is TRBV12-3 or TRBV12-4 and J usage is TRBJ2-7; perhaps TRBD2 as D (5 bases). CDR3 size: 12 residues. The V and J ends lost 2 bases and 7 bases respectively, with 9 bases between them. The CDR3 DNA reads as TGTGCCAGCAGTTTAACTAGGCGGGAGCAGTACTTC. It is translated as CASSLTRREQYF.

The rearrangement links TRBV7-8 to TRBJ2-2; D gene ambiguous. Trimming took 5 bases from V and 3 from J, leaving 10 bases between them. The V gene's germline CDR1 is SGHVS and CDR2 FQNEAQ. The CDR3 runs 14 residues. The CDR3 is CASSPWGDTGELFF. In DNA, the CDR3 is TGTGCCAGCAGCCCGTGGGGTGACACCGGGGAGCTGTTTTTT.